The 20 T cell receptor beta chains below were found in one sample sequenced in a study of T cells in Graves' hyperthyroidism and ophthalmopathy. RNA transcripts served as the template for amplifying TCR beta CDR3 regions. The TCR CDR3 was amplified in a first-round RT-PCR using the HTBI primer set. In TCRdb, the multiplex PCR reads were re-called with MiXCR into one record per CDR3 protein. Here the sample spans hundreds of thousands of distinct CDR3 sequences, 14% being singletons. Sample: blood. The receptors here all came from a woman under 30 with Graves' hyperthyroidism.

The chain couples TRBV4-3 to TRBJ2-3, with D tentatively TRBD2 (7 bases). This CDR3 region has 17 residues. With 1 base removed from V and 5 bases from J, the gap between germline ends came to 19 bases. The germline V gene encodes CDR1 LGHNA and CDR2 YSLEER. CDR3 DNA sequence: TGCGCCAGCAGCCAAGCGGTTTCGCGGGGGCTTGAAGATACGCAGTATTTT. Amino acids: CASSQAVSRGLEDTQYF.

The CDR3 nucleotides read TGCGCCAGCAGCTACAAAAGGACAGGGAGGAACACTGAAGCTTTCTTT. It codes for CASSYKRTGRNTEAFF. The J gene is TRBJ1-1, the V gene TRBV5-1; 8 bases are a match to TRBD1. Germline assignment: CDR1 SGHRS and CDR2 YFSETQ. The CDR3 totals 16 residues. After removal of 3 bases from V and 1 base from J, the junction contained 8 bases not matched to a gene.

This clonotype was picked up many times. The V and J genes are TRBV5-1 and TRBJ2-7, with TRBD1 as a possible D gene (6 bases). Germline-derived CDR1 and CDR2 are SGHRS and YFSETQ. CDR3 length: 13 amino acids. Trimming removed 4 bases at V and 4 bases at J, with 12 bases between. CDR3 coding DNA: TGCGCCAGCAGCGTGGGGGCACTTTACGAGCAGTACTTC. This sequence encodes CASSVGALYEQYF.

The rearrangement uses TRBV4-1 and TRBJ2-4; D is unclear. With 2 bases removed from V and 0 bases from J, the gap between germline ends came to 8 bases. The CDR3 has 15 amino acids. Per the germline V gene, CDR1 is MGHRA and CDR2 is YSYEKL. The CDR3 bases are TGCGCCAGCAGCCAACGGATACTAGCCAAAAACATTCAGTACTTC. Its translation is CASSQRILAKNIQYF.

This clonotype was found a few times. This chain uses TRBV9 with TRBJ1-1; D may be TRBD1 (6 bases). CDR1 is SGDLS and CDR2 is YYNGEE in the germline V gene. The CDR3 has 14 residues. V lost 4 bases and J 1 base, leaving 11 bases between the germline ends. CDR3 DNA sequence: TGTGCCAGCAGCCCGGAACAGGGGAACACTGAAGCTTTCTTT. It specifies CASSPEQGNTEAFF.

This clonotype was counted many times. The chain combines TRBV7-2 with TRBJ2-7, with a tentative D call TRBD2 (5 bases). The ends were cut back, 1 base at V and 3 bases at J, with 13 bases in the middle. The germline V gene encodes CDR1 SGHTA and CDR2 FQGNSA. The CDR3 is 15 amino acids. The DNA for the CDR3 is TGTGCCAGCAGCTTAGTTTATTCGGGAATCTACGAGCAGTACTTC. Translated: CASSLVYSGIYEQYF.

This clonotype appeared many times. The chain couples TRBV7-2 to TRBJ2-1; 9 positions agree with TRBD2. This CDR3 comprises 16 residues. J lost 13 bases, V lost 1 base, and 14 bases had no gene match. Per the germline V gene, CDR1 is SGHTA and CDR2 is FQGNSA. The CDR3 bases are TGTGCCAGCAGCTTAGAGGGCCAGGGGACTAGCTTGGAACAGTTCTTC. This encodes CASSLEGQGTSLEQFF.

The chain links TRBV10-1 to TRBJ2-1, with a possible D match to TRBD1 (6 bases). Germline CDR1 is WNHNN and CDR2 is SYGVQD (reference sequence). Trimming cost V 2 bases and J 8 bases, with 13 bases left between them. The CDR3 runs to 14 residues. CDR3 region: CASSEGAGVDEQFF. The CDR3 nucleotides read TGCGCCAGCAGTGAGGGGGCAGGGGTCGATGAGCAGTTCTTC.

This chain joins TRBV20-1 and TRBJ2-2; unclear D gene. The CDR3 sequence is 14 residues long. Germline V lookup: CDR1 DFQATT, CDR2 SNEGSKA (reference sequence). V lost 3 bases to trimming and J lost 0 bases, with 8 bases between them. The CDR3 nucleotides are TGCAGTGCTAGTCACTCGGCGAACACCGGGGAGCTGTTTTTT. This codes for CSASHSANTGELFF.

The chain has TRBV4-1 and TRBJ1-5; 11 nucleotides align to TRBD1. The J segment lost 7 bases and the V segment lost 4 bases, leaving 12 bases of the junction unmatched. From germline, CDR1 is MGHRA and CDR2 YSYEKL. This CDR3 region has 17 residues. The CDR3 here is CASSLYPGQGAWQPQHF. Here the CDR3 DNA reads TGCGCCAGCAGCCTATACCCTGGACAGGGGGCATGGCAGCCCCAGCATTTT.

The table lists this clonotype with many counts. V and J are TRBV2 and TRBJ1-1; D is ambiguous. V shed 8 bases and J shed 4 bases, with 20 bases lying between them. The CDR3 contains 15 residues. Germline-derived CDR1 and CDR2 are SNHLY and FYNNEI. Here the CDR3 DNA reads TGTGCCAGCGGACTATTAGACACTCGGAGCACTGAAGCTTTCTTT. Translating gives CASGLLDTRSTEAFF.

The chain uses TRBV27 and TRBJ2-1; perhaps D is TRBD1 or TRBD2 (5 bases each). CDR1 and CDR2 from the germline V gene are MNHEY and SMNVEV (reference sequence). Between the trimmed V and J ends, which lost 0 bases and 5 bases, there was a span of 8 bases. This CDR3 is built from 14 residues. The CDR3 loop is CASSLSRGHNEQFF. The CDR3 region has the DNA TGTGCCAGCAGTTTATCGAGGGGCCACAATGAGCAGTTCTTC.

The chain uses TRBV11-2 and TRBJ2-7; 7 positions agree with TRBD1. The CDR3 runs to 13 residues. CDR1 SGHAT and CDR2 FQNNGV come from the germline V gene. Germline trimming cut 7 bases from V and 6 bases from J; bases unmatched to any gene: 9. The CDR3: CASTNRGGGEQYF. The CDR3 nucleotides are TGTGCCAGCACCAACAGGGGTGGGGGCGAGCAGTACTTC.

This clonotype was picked up many times. The CDR3 DNA is TGTGCCAGCAGCTCACGAATAGGCCCCCGGAGCCCTGAGCAGTTCTTC. Translation gives CASSSRIGPRSPEQFF. V and J are TRBV11-3 and TRBJ2-1; D unclear. Germline CDR1 and CDR2: SGHNT and YENEEA. Trimming removed 4 bases at V and 9 bases at J, with 22 bases between. This CDR3 is 16 amino acids long. The whole variable domain, filled in from reference TRBV11-3 and TRBJ2-1, reads EAGVVQSPRYKIIEKKQPVAFWCNPISGHNTLYWYLQNLGQGPELLIRYENEEAVDDSQLPKDRFSAERLKGVDSTLKIQPAELGDSAVYLCASSSRIGPRSPEQFFGPGTRLTVL.

This clonotype was detected only a few times. V usage is TRBV20-1 and J usage is TRBJ2-1; TRBD2 matches 11 bases. CDR3 size: 16 residues. With 0 bases clipped from V and 4 bases from J, the junction kept 5 bases outside the gene matches. Looked up from germline, CDR1 is DFQATT and CDR2 is SNEGSKA (reference sequence). The CDR3 loop reads CSARDRTSGSYNEQFF. CDR3 coding DNA: TGCAGTGCTAGAGATCGAACTAGCGGGAGTTACAATGAGCAGTTCTTC.

This clonotype was detected many times. The chain has TRBV24-1 and TRBJ2-5; TRBD2 matches 9 bases. The trim removed 7 bases at V and 4 bases at J, leaving 6 bases unmatched. The CDR3 totals 14 residues. Germline CDR1 and CDR2: KGHDR and SFDVKD. CDR3 DNA sequence: TGTGCCACCAGCTCCGGGACTAGCTTAGAGACCCAGTACTTC. Residues: CATSSGTSLETQYF.

This clonotype was counted many times. The gene calls are TRBV6-1 and TRBJ1-4; no clear D. The CDR3 covers 16 residues. V was cut by 5 bases and J by 5 bases, with 18 bases left in between. The germline V gene encodes CDR1 MNHNS and CDR2 SASEGT. As DNA, the CDR3 is TGTGCCAGCAGTCCGTACCCTGTGGAAGAGAATGAAAAACTGTTTTTT. Amino acid sequence: CASSPYPVEENEKLFF.

This clonotype has at least ten counts. The V call is TRBV2, the J call TRBJ1-5; TRBD1 might be the D (5 bases). The ends were cut back, 8 bases at V and 7 bases at J, with 12 bases in the middle. The CDR3 has 12 amino acids. Germline lookup yields CDR1 SNHLY and CDR2 FYNNEI. The CDR3 DNA sequence: TGTGCCAGCGGGGAAGGGGACCAGCCCCAGCATTTT. Protein sequence: CASGEGDQPQHF.

This clonotype was detected many times. This chain connects TRBV7-9 to TRBJ1-1; D may be TRBD1 (6 bases). V lost 5 bases and J lost 3, with 19 bases in between. The CDR3 consists of 16 residues. Germline lookup yields CDR1 SEHNR and CDR2 FQNEAQ (reference sequence). The CDR3 nucleotides are TGTGCCAGCAGCGAACTACAGGGCCGGGGGTACACTGAAGCTTTCTTT. This encodes CASSELQGRGYTEAFF.

In this sample, this clonotype turned up a few times. The rearrangement links TRBV6-5 to TRBJ2-1, with 7 bases identical to TRBD2. V trimming: 0 bases; J trimming: 6 bases; junction bases outside the gene matches: 5. This CDR3 has 15 amino acids. The V gene's germline CDR1 is MNHEY and CDR2 SVGAGI. The chain's CDR3 is CASSYSDGGSNEQFF. In DNA, the CDR3 is TGTGCCAGCAGTTACTCCGACGGGGGGTCCAATGAGCAGTTCTTC.